Below, 32 T cell receptor beta chains from the same sample are listed, as sequenced in a study of OX40 agonist ivuxolimab in advanced cancers. Assay: immunoSEQ multiplex PCR; the TCRdb copy retains only in-frame clones and omits some. Of roughly 100,000 clones in the sample, about 90% were seen once. The specimen comprised CD4+ or CD8+ T cells sorted from blood, sampled in a trial of the OX40 agonist ivuxolimab. These receptors were taken from an adult with an advanced solid tumor such as melanoma, head and neck, liver or kidney cancer.

The chain carries TRBV7-2 and TRBJ2-5; D is possibly TRBD2 (5 bases). The CDR3 consists of 13 residues. The V end was cut by 5 bases, the J end by 5 bases, with 12 bases between. Germline CDR1 and CDR2: SGHTA and FQGNSA. The CDR3 here is CASSPSRGETQYF. Here the CDR3 DNA reads TGTGCCAGCAGCCCCTCTAGAGGGGAGACCCAGTACTTC. Combining the CDR3 with reference TRBV7-2 and TRBJ2-5 gives the whole variable domain GAGVSQSPSNKVTEKGKDVELRCDPISGHTALYWYRQSLGQGLEFLIYFQGNSAPDKSGLPSDRFSAERTGGSVSTLTIQRTQQEDSAVYLCASSPSRGETQYFGPGTRLLVL.

The sample holds a few counts of this clone. V gene TRBV9 combines with J gene TRBJ1-5; D is undetermined. Germline CDR1 reads SGDLS; CDR2 reads YYNGEE. Trimming left V 4 bases short and J 0 bases short, with 5 bases between. The CDR3 sequence is 13 residues long. CDR3 in amino acids: CASSLSSNQPQHF. DNA for the CDR3: TGTGCCAGCAGCCTTTCTAGCAATCAGCCCCAGCATTTT. Filled out from reference TRBV9 and TRBJ1-5, the complete variable domain reads DSGVTQTPKHLITATGQRVTLRCSPRSGDLSVYWYQQSLDQGLQFLIQYYNGEERAKGNILERFSAQQFPDLHSELNLSSLELGDSALYFCASSLSSNQPQHFGDGTRLSIL.

The chain recombines TRBV7-3 with TRBJ2-1; D uncertain. This CDR3 is built from 14 residues. Trimming cost V 1 base and J 7 bases, with 11 bases left between them. Germline CDR1 reads SGHTA; CDR2 reads FQGTGA. This chain's CDR3 is CASSLRVGGNEQFF. In nucleotides, the CDR3 is TGTGCCAGCAGCTTAAGGGTGGGTGGGAATGAGCAGTTCTTC.

The rearrangement joins TRBV5-1 to TRBJ1-1; D unclear. Germline lookup yields CDR1 SGHRS and CDR2 YFSETQ. This CDR3 contains 14 residues. Trimming took off 0 bases at V and 1 base at J, with 7 bases between the two ends. CDR3 in amino acids: CASSLGPPNTEAFF. In DNA, the CDR3 is TGCGCCAGCAGCTTGGGACCGCCGAACACTGAAGCTTTCTTT.

This clone came up once. The chain uses TRBV14 and TRBJ2-4; 11 nucleotides match TRBD2. The ends lost 1 base at V and 0 bases at J; junction bases unmatched: 5. CDR3 length equals 18 residues. Germline CDR1 and CDR2: SGHDN and FVKESK. Here the CDR3 DNA reads TGTGCCAGCAGCCAAGTAGCTAGCGGGGGGCTAGCCAAAAACATTCAGTACTTC. It codes for CASSQVASGGLAKNIQYF. Based on the CDR3 plus reference TRBV14 and TRBJ2-4, the full variable domain is EAGVTQFPSHSVIEKGQTVTLRCDPISGHDNLYWYRRVMGKEIKFLLHFVKESKQDESGMPNNRFLAERTGGTYSTLKVQPAELEDSGVYFCASSQVASGGLAKNIQYFGAGTRLSVL.

The chain recombines TRBV7-2 with TRBJ2-1; TRBD1 agrees at 9 bases. The V and J ends lost 2 bases and 8 bases, in that order; junction bases with no gene match: 7. The CDR3 has 15 amino acids. Germline CDR1 and CDR2: SGHTA and FQGNSA. This CDR3 reads CASSLTGGRLDEQFF. The CDR3 DNA sequence: TGTGCCAGCAGCTTAACAGGGGGCCGTTTAGATGAGCAGTTCTTC. The full variable domain, its missing parts supplied by reference TRBV7-2 and TRBJ2-1, is GAGVSQSPSNKVTEKGKDVELRCDPISGHTALYWYRQSLGQGLEFLIYFQGNSAPDKSGLPSDRFSAERTGGSVSTLTIQRTQQEDSAVYLCASSLTGGRLDEQFFGPGTRLTVL.

This clone came up a few times. The chain carries TRBV7-8 and TRBJ2-7; no clear D. V lost 5 bases and J lost 3, with 11 bases in between. Germline CDR1 is SGHVS and CDR2 is FQNEAQ. This CDR3 region has 13 residues. The CDR3 DNA follows: TGTGCCAGCAGCATCCGGGCCCACTACGAGCAGTACTTC. This translates into CASSIRAHYEQYF. The variable domain in full, with the rest retrieved from reference TRBV7-8 and TRBJ2-7, is GAGVSQSPRYKVAKRGQDVALRCDPISGHVSLFWYQQALGQGPEFLTYFQNEAQLDKSGLPSDRFFAERPEGSVSTLKIQRTQQEDSAVYLCASSIRAHYEQYFGPGTRLTVT.

The J gene is TRBJ2-3, the V gene TRBV19; 8 bases are a match to TRBD2. Germline V gives CDR1 LNHDA, CDR2 SQIVND (reference sequence). The CDR3 is made up of 16 amino acids. The V and J ends lost 3 bases and 8 bases, in that order; junction bases with no gene match: 13. The CDR3 sequence: CASSITSSGLLVTQYF. In DNA form, the CDR3 reads TGTGCCAGTAGTATCACCTCTAGCGGGCTTCTCGTTACGCAGTATTTT. The whole variable domain, remainder taken from reference TRBV19 and TRBJ2-3, is DGGITQSPKYLFRKEGQNVTLSCEQNLNHDAMYWYRQDPGQGLRLIYYSQIVNDFQKGDIAEGYSVSREKKESFPLTVTSAQKNPTAFYLCASSITSSGLLVTQYFGPGTRLTVL.

In its sample, this clone was seen once. The V gene is TRBV29-1, the J gene TRBJ2-2; D is perhaps TRBD1 or TRBD2 (5 bases each). Germline V lookup: CDR1 SQVTM, CDR2 ANQGSEA. This CDR3 is built from 12 residues. The V and J ends lost 7 bases and 3 bases respectively, with 9 bases between them. DNA for the CDR3: TGCAGCGCTAGGGACCACACCGGGGAGCTGTTTTTT. Protein: CSARDHTGELFF.

CDR3 protein: CASSLKASPGYNEQFF. CDR3 nucleotide sequence: TGTGCCAGCAGCTTAAAAGCATCGCCAGGATACAATGAGCAGTTCTTC. V is TRBV7-3 and J is TRBJ2-1; D is undetermined. The V gene lost 1 base and the J gene lost 4 bases, with 14 bases spanning the gap. The length of the CDR3 is 16 residues. The germline V gene has CDR1 SGHTA and CDR2 FQGTGA. Full variable domain (remainder filled in from reference TRBV7-3 and TRBJ2-1): GAGVSQTPSNKVTEKGKYVELRCDPISGHTALYWYRQSLGQGPEFLIYFQGTGAADDSGLPNDRFFAVRPEGSVSTLKIQRTERGDSAVYLCASSLKASPGYNEQFFGPGTRLTVL.

Notes on this clone: A read error may account for a junction end that differs from germline. This rearrangement joins TRBV7-7 to TRBJ2-2; 7 bases are a match to TRBD2. Germline V CDR1 and CDR2: SSHAT, FNYEAQ (reference sequence). The CDR3 loop spans 16 amino acids. The CDR3 loop reads CASSPPRGANTGELFF. As DNA, the CDR3 is TGTGCTAGCAGCCCCCCACGGGGGGCGAACACCGGGGAGCTGTTTTTT.

The J gene is TRBJ2-5, the V gene TRBV7-8; 12 bases are shared with TRBD2. CDR1 is SGHVS and CDR2 is FQNEAQ in the germline V gene. V dropped 5 bases and J dropped 2; count of bases not matched to a gene: 9. The CDR3 length is 17 residues. The CDR3 bases are TGTGCCAGCAGCCCGAGGGCGGGGACTAGCGGGCAAGAGACCCAGTACTTC. Protein: CASSPRAGTSGQETQYF. Supplemented by reference TRBV7-8 and TRBJ2-5, the full variable domain reads GAGVSQSPRYKVAKRGQDVALRCDPISGHVSLFWYQQALGQGPEFLTYFQNEAQLDKSGLPSDRFFAERPEGSVSTLKIQRTQQEDSAVYLCASSPRAGTSGQETQYFGPGTRLLVL.

The CDR3 DNA is TGTGCCAGCAGTGAACAGACGAACACCGGGGAGCTGTTTTTT. It specifies CASSEQTNTGELFF. The chain combines TRBV2 with TRBJ2-2; D remains unclear. CDR1 is SNHLY and CDR2 is FYNNEI in the germline V gene. Trimming removed 2 bases from V and 0 bases from J, with 4 bases in between. The CDR3 is 14 amino acids.

Notes on this clone: The sample holds other DNA sequences that translate to the same CDR3. The chain is built from TRBV19 and TRBJ1-3, with D perhaps TRBD1 (5 bases). The CDR3 loop spans 14 amino acids. Germline V lookup: CDR1 LNHDA, CDR2 SQIVND (reference sequence). The ends were cut back, 6 bases at V and 4 bases at J, with 13 bases in the middle. DNA for the CDR3: TGTGCCAGTAGATCTTCGGGGGGAGGAAACACCATATATTTT. Translated, it gives CASRSSGGGNTIYF.

This chain uses TRBV11-1 with TRBJ2-2; D unresolved. The germline V gene has CDR1 SGHAT and CDR2 FQDESV (reference sequence). V shed 5 bases and J shed 5 bases, with 21 bases lying between them. There are 17 residues in the CDR3. CDR3 region: CASSDLSPTYPTGELFF. CDR3 DNA: TGTGCCAGCAGCGATCTTTCACCGACCTACCCTACCGGGGAGCTGTTTTTT. Combining the CDR3 with reference TRBV11-1 and TRBJ2-2 gives the whole variable domain EAEVAQSPRYKITEKSQAVAFWCDPISGHATLYWYRQILGQGPELLVQFQDESVVDDSQLPKDRFSAERLKGVDSTLKIQPAELGDSAMYLCASSDLSPTYPTGELFFGEGSRLTVL.

This clone came up a few times. V and J are TRBV14 and TRBJ1-4, with D perhaps TRBD1 (6 bases). Germline loops: CDR1 SGHDN, CDR2 FVKESK. The CDR3 has 15 amino acids. The germline V and J ends were trimmed by 4 bases and 4 bases, with 13 bases remaining between them. The CDR3 nucleotides read TGTGCCAGCAGCCGACAGGCGCTCTTTAATGAAAAACTGTTTTTT. Its protein is CASSRQALFNEKLFF.

V and J are TRBV9 and TRBJ1-3; D is unclear. This CDR3 spans 15 amino acids. The V gene lost 5 bases and the J gene lost 6 bases, with 18 bases spanning the gap. Germline CDR1 SGDLS, CDR2 YYNGEE. CDR3 sequence (DNA): TGTGCCAGCAGTACCTCAGTGCAAGTTGTAAACACCATATATTTT. Protein product: CASSTSVQVVNTIYF.

This chain joins TRBV6-1 and TRBJ2-5; perhaps TRBD2 as D (5 bases). This CDR3 contains 15 residues. Germline V gene sequence: CDR1 MNHNS, CDR2 SASEGT. V gave up 2 bases and J gave up 2 bases, with 12 bases separating them. The CDR3 DNA sequence: TGTGCCAGCAGTGAATCCCCGGGAACACAAGAGACCCAGTACTTC. This translates into CASSESPGTQETQYF.

The chain is built from TRBV27 and TRBJ1-2, with 7 positions matching TRBD1. Unmatched junction bases numbered 7, after V lost 8 bases and J lost 1 base. There are 14 residues in the CDR3. CDR1 and CDR2 from the germline V gene are MNHEY and SMNVEV (reference sequence). As DNA, the CDR3 is TGTGCCAGCCGCAGACAGGGTCTTAACTATGGCTACACCTTC. Residues: CASRRQGLNYGYTF.

The V gene is TRBV30, the J gene TRBJ2-5; TRBD1 agrees at 9 bases. The CDR3 spans 14 residues. From germline, CDR1 is GTSNPN and CDR2 SVGIG (reference sequence). J was trimmed by 2 bases and V by 4 bases; bases with no gene match: 5. CDR3 region: CAWNLGTGQETQYF. The CDR3 bases are TGTGCCTGGAACCTCGGGACAGGGCAAGAGACCCAGTACTTC.

This clone has just one count. The rearrangement links TRBV7-9 to TRBJ2-1, with D possibly TRBD2 on 7 matching bases. Germline V gene sequence: CDR1 SEHNR, CDR2 FQNEAQ (reference sequence). The CDR3 contains 16 residues. Trimming pared 5 bases from V and 5 bases from J, leaving 19 bases between. Written as DNA, the CDR3 is TGTGCCAGCAGCCGCCTCCGGGGGGCCGCACACAATGAGCAGTTCTTC. This codes for CASSRLRGAAHNEQFF.

V is TRBV9 and J is TRBJ1-1; D remains ambiguous. The germline V gene encodes CDR1 SGDLS and CDR2 YYNGEE. There are 13 residues in the CDR3. The V and J ends lost 3 bases and 3 bases respectively, with 9 bases between them. The CDR3, as DNA: TGTGCCAGCAGCGAGGACTTGGACACTGAAGCTTTCTTT. Protein sequence: CASSEDLDTEAFF.

This chain connects TRBV6-1 to TRBJ1-1, with unresolved D. The CDR3 covers 13 residues. CDR1 is MNHNS and CDR2 is SASEGT in the germline V gene. The V end was cut by 4 bases, the J end by 3 bases, with 9 bases between. The CDR3 DNA sequence: TGTGCCAGCAGTGTAACGTTGTACACTGAAGCTTTCTTT. This gives the protein CASSVTLYTEAFF.

The chain uses TRBV7-6 and TRBJ1-1; D unclear. V lost 5 bases, J lost 0 bases, and 7 bases lay in between. Germline V lookup: CDR1 SGHVS, CDR2 FNYEAQ. The CDR3 is made up of 13 amino acids. CDR3 coding DNA: TGTGCCAGCAGCCTCAGAATGAACACTGAAGCTTTCTTT. The encoded protein is CASSLRMNTEAFF.

The J gene is TRBJ1-2, the V gene TRBV5-1, with unresolved D. The germline V gene encodes CDR1 SGHRS and CDR2 YFSETQ. The CDR3 spans 15 residues. V lost 4 bases, J lost 7 bases, and 20 bases lay in between. This chain's CDR3 is CASSVIPDAGPGYTF. Written as DNA, the CDR3 is TGCGCCAGCAGCGTTATCCCGGACGCCGGGCCTGGCTACACCTTC.

The V gene is TRBV10-3, the J gene TRBJ2-3; D is uncertain. This CDR3 contains 13 residues. Germline values: CDR1 ENHRY, CDR2 SYGVKD. V was pared by 2 bases and J by 6 bases, with 9 bases between. The CDR3 coding sequence is TGTGCCATCAGTGAGACCCTAGGGGATACGCAGTATTTT. It codes for CAISETLGDTQYF.

The chain carries TRBV7-3 and TRBJ2-1; 9 bases align to TRBD2. The ends lost 2 bases at V and 4 bases at J; junction bases unmatched: 3. Germline values: CDR1 SGHTA, CDR2 FQGTGA. The CDR3 contains 15 residues. DNA for the CDR3: TGTGCCAGCAGCTTAGGGACTAGCAGTTACAATGAGCAGTTCTTC. Protein product: CASSLGTSSYNEQFF.

This chain links TRBV30 with TRBJ1-3, with D tentatively TRBD1 (5 bases). Germline values: CDR1 GTSNPN, CDR2 SVGIG (reference sequence). The length of the CDR3 is 13 residues. V lost 2 bases, J lost 6 bases, and 11 bases lay in between. Here the CDR3 reads CAWSRGRINTIYF. The CDR3 DNA reads TGTGCCTGGAGTAGGGGTAGAATAAACACCATATATTTT.

This clone was seen once. This sample also contains other DNA sequences that code for the same CDR3. The chain recombines TRBV11-2 with TRBJ2-1, with TRBD2 matching 8 bases. CDR3 length: 16 amino acids. After removal of 2 bases from V and 2 bases from J, the junction contained 5 bases not matched to a gene. Germline V CDR1 and CDR2: SGHAT, FQNNGV. The CDR3 sequence is CASSLSAGVPYNEQFF. The CDR3 region has the DNA TGTGCCAGCAGCTTATCAGCGGGAGTGCCCTACAATGAGCAGTTCTTC.

V is TRBV5-1 and J is TRBJ2-1, with TRBD1 matching 9 bases. V gave up 4 bases and J gave up 0 bases; unmatched junction bases: 5. From germline, CDR1 is SGHRS and CDR2 YFSETQ. This CDR3 region has 16 residues. CDR3 sequence (DNA): TGCGCCAGCAGCGCTGGACAGGGGAGCTCCTACAATGAGCAGTTCTTC. Its protein product is CASSAGQGSSYNEQFF.

This chain links TRBV5-6 with TRBJ2-3, with D perhaps matching TRBD1 or TRBD2 (6 bases each). The V gene's germline CDR1 is SGHDT and CDR2 YYEEEE. V was pared by 6 bases and J by 0 bases, with 14 bases between. CDR3 size: 15 residues. The CDR3 DNA follows: TGTGCCAGCAACCTACAGGGACTTAGCACAGATACGCAGTATTTT. Its translation: CASNLQGLSTDTQYF.

This sequence joins TRBV9 and TRBJ2-7; the D is unclear. Germline CDR1 SGDLS, CDR2 YYNGEE. The CDR3 loop spans 12 amino acids. The V and J ends lost 4 bases and 0 bases respectively, with 5 bases between them. This chain's CDR3 is CASSLNSYEQYF. In DNA form, the CDR3 reads TGTGCCAGCAGCCTAAACTCCTACGAGCAGTACTTC.